This T cell receptor (beta chain) was captured in a study of blood T cell repertoires in COVID-19. Across the study: Acute and convalescent COVID-19 samples came from the United States, Italy and Spain.

CDR3 size: 16 residues. CDR1 LGHDT and CDR2 YNNKEL come from the germline V gene (reference sequence). The J segment lost 2 bases and the V segment lost 1 base, leaving 2 bases of the junction unmatched. Generated by immunoSEQ multiplex PCR, the TCRdb table keeps only in-frame clones and is missing some. The repertoire consists of a few hundred thousand clones, with more than 75% occurring once and the leading ten covering more than 0.95%. The TCR originated in a woman between 18 and 30 years old who had recovered from COVID-19. The J gene is TRBJ2-6, the V gene TRBV3-1 (or the pseudogene TRBV3-2); TRBD2 matches 7 bases. The material sequenced was PBMCs or T cells enriched from blood (not recorded which). CDR3 in amino acids: CASSQGGGPGANVLTF. CDR3 in DNA: TGTGCCAGCAGCCAAGGGGGGGGACCTGGGGCCAACGTCCTGACTTTC.